Presented here are 18 T cell receptor beta chains from one specimen sequenced in a study of blood T cells in healthy people across ages. The second PCR ran about 6 to 12 cycles with a sample-barcoded 5' primer and J-beta primers. TCRdb itself ran the 5' RACE reads through MiXCR, one entry per CDR3 protein. The table records around 1.5 million distinct CDR3 sequences, roughly 60% of them present only once. Sequencing input: blood. The source is a man aged 18 to 30 in good health.

This chain links TRBV4-1 with TRBJ1-5, with no clear D. The ends were cut back, 2 bases at V and 7 bases at J, with 9 bases in the middle. This CDR3 spans 13 amino acids. Germline V gene sequence: CDR1 MGHRA, CDR2 YSYEKL. The CDR3 loop reads CASSQLLKQPQHF. Here the CDR3 DNA reads TGCGCCAGCAGCCAACTACTAAAACAGCCCCAGCATTTT.

V is TRBV2 and J is TRBJ2-7; 8 nucleotides line up with TRBD1. Germline values: CDR1 SNHLY, CDR2 FYNNEI. V shed 6 bases, J shed 1 base, and the junction held 5 bases outside the gene matches. The CDR3 totals 14 residues. CDR3 amino acids: CASSGDRRSYEQYF. The CDR3 region has the DNA TGTGCCAGCAGCGGGGACAGGCGTTCCTACGAGCAGTACTTC.

This clonotype was detected only a few times. This chain connects TRBV29-1 to TRBJ2-3; possible D gene TRBD2, 5 bases. The V gene's germline CDR1 is SQVTM and CDR2 ANQGSEA. The CDR3 has 15 residues. Trimming took off 3 bases at V and 2 bases at J, with 15 bases between the two ends. The CDR3: CSVDPDGLLTDTQYF. The CDR3 region has the DNA TGCAGCGTTGACCCGGACGGACTCCTCACAGATACGCAGTATTTT.

The V gene is TRBV6-1, the J gene TRBJ1-1, with D possibly TRBD1 on 5 matching bases. The CDR3 sequence is 16 residues long. The V and J ends lost 6 bases and 1 base respectively, with 18 bases between them. In germline, CDR1 is MNHNS, CDR2 SASEGT. CDR3 in DNA: TGTGCCAGCAGAGCCCACCTCAGGGCGGCGAACACTGAAGCTTTCTTT. Translated: CASRAHLRAANTEAFF.

The chain joins TRBV20-1 to TRBJ2-7; TRBD2 aligns across 7 bases. J lost 3 bases, V lost 5 bases, and 22 bases had no gene match. The CDR3 loop spans 18 amino acids. CDR1 is DFQATT, CDR2 SNEGSKA, per germline (reference sequence). The CDR3 DNA follows: TGCAGTGCTGGCTTCCTCCTTCGGTGGCTAGCGGTGTTCTACGAGCAGTACTTC. Amino acids: CSAGFLLRWLAVFYEQYF.

This clonotype appeared a few times. DNA of the CDR3: TGTGCCAGCAGAGCGGACGACCCTTGTCCGTTCTTC. Its translation: CASRADDPCPFF. This sequence joins TRBV12-3 or TRBV12-4 and TRBJ2-1, with D possibly matching TRBD2 (5 bases). The V and J ends lost 6 bases and 15 bases respectively, with 18 bases between them. The CDR3 consists of 12 residues.

V gene TRBV11-2 combines with J gene TRBJ2-7; no reliable D call. Per germline, CDR1 SGHAT and CDR2 FQNNGV. Trimming stripped 4 bases from V and 5 bases from J, with 18 bases between. The CDR3 length is 15 residues. Here the CDR3 DNA reads TGTGCCAGCAGCTGGAAGGACGTCCTGCTCCACGAGCAGTACTTC. Protein: CASSWKDVLLHEQYF.

The rearrangement joins TRBV28 to TRBJ2-7, with TRBD1 identical over 7 bases. This CDR3 is 17 amino acids long. Germline CDR1 MDHEN, CDR2 SYDVKM. The trim removed 4 bases at V and 0 bases at J, leaving 12 bases unmatched. As DNA, the CDR3 is TGTGCCAGCAGTTCCCTAACGCTGACAGGGATCTCCTACGAGCAGTACTTC. Translated, it gives CASSSLTLTGISYEQYF.

V gene TRBV20-1 combines with J gene TRBJ1-1, with D possibly matching TRBD1 (5 bases). Trimming took off 0 bases at V and 1 base at J, with 12 bases between the two ends. The CDR3 is 15 residues long. Germline V CDR1 and CDR2: DFQATT, SNEGSKA (reference sequence). DNA of the CDR3: TGCAGTGCTAGAGATCCGGGCAGGGAGAACACTGAAGCTTTCTTT. This sequence encodes CSARDPGRENTEAFF.

In this sample, this clonotype turned up a few times. The chain carries TRBV4-2 and TRBJ1-5; perhaps TRBD1 as D (5 bases). The germline V gene has CDR1 LGHNA and CDR2 YNFKEQ. V lost 1 base, J lost 6 bases, and 10 bases lay in between. The CDR3 runs to 14 residues. This chain's CDR3 is CASSQVEGSQPQHF. CDR3 coding DNA: TGTGCCAGCAGCCAAGTAGAGGGGTCTCAGCCCCAGCATTTT.

The CDR3, as DNA: TGTGCCAGCAAGGGAACAAGCGGGTCTCCCTACGAGCAGTACTTC. Translating it yields CASKGTSGSPYEQYF. The gene calls are TRBV12-3 or TRBV12-4 and TRBJ2-7, with a tentative D call TRBD2 (6 bases). Deletions cut 7 bases from V and 2 bases from J, with 18 bases between. The CDR3 contains 15 residues.

The genes are TRBV6-6 and TRBJ2-3; the D gene is possibly TRBD1 (5 bases). The CDR3 covers 15 residues. Per the germline V gene, CDR1 is MNHNY and CDR2 is SVGAGI (reference sequence). Trimming removed 6 bases at V and 4 bases at J, with 17 bases between. CDR3 residues: CASSNSQGVPDTQYF. The DNA for the CDR3 is TGTGCCAGCAGCAACTCTCAGGGTGTACCAGATACGCAGTATTTT.

V is TRBV30 and J is TRBJ2-3; D is unresolved. The CDR3 extends over 13 amino acids. CDR1 is GTSNPN, CDR2 SVGIG, per germline (reference sequence). The germline V and J ends were trimmed by 0 bases and 6 bases, with 10 bases remaining between them. CDR3 in DNA: TGTGCCTGGAGTGTGCTCCTGCGGGATACGCAGTATTTT. It specifies CAWSVLLRDTQYF. The whole variable domain, filled in from reference TRBV30 and TRBJ2-3, reads SQTIHQWPATLVQPVGSPLSLECTVEGTSNPNLYWYRQAAGRGLQLLFYSVGIGQISSEVPQNLSASRPQDRQFILSSKKLLLSDSGFYLCAWSVLLRDTQYFGPGTRLTVL.

The rearrangement links TRBV2 to TRBJ2-7; D ambiguous. The CDR3 sequence is 11 residues long. The V gene's germline CDR1 is SNHLY and CDR2 FYNNEI. The V and J ends lost 6 bases and 7 bases respectively, with 10 bases between them. The CDR3 region has the DNA TGTGCCAGCAGGGATGAGATGGAGCAGTACTTC. Translated, it gives CASRDEMEQYF.

This clonotype was counted between two and nine times. The chain employs TRBV27 and TRBJ2-1; tentatively, D is TRBD2 (5 bases). V lost 0 bases, J lost 4 bases, and 10 bases lay in between. The CDR3 loop spans 15 amino acids. Germline loops: CDR1 MNHEY, CDR2 SMNVEV (reference sequence). CDR3 region: CASSLSPSGYNEQFF. The CDR3 DNA reads as TGTGCCAGCAGTTTATCCCCGTCGGGATACAATGAGCAGTTCTTC.

In this sample, this clonotype turned up a few times. The V call is TRBV28, the J call TRBJ2-5; D may be TRBD2 (7 bases). This CDR3 comprises 14 residues. The germline gives CDR1 MDHEN, CDR2 SYDVKM. V dropped 3 bases and J dropped 5 bases, with 13 bases sitting between them. CDR3 bases: TGTGCCAGCAGTTTTCGGGGGGCTGGGGAGACCCAGTACTTC. Residues: CASSFRGAGETQYF.

The rearrangement links TRBV4-1 to TRBJ2-5; D may match TRBD1 or TRBD2 (5 bases each). The V gene's germline CDR1 is MGHRA and CDR2 YSYEKL. V shed 0 bases and J shed 2 bases, with 13 bases lying between them. The CDR3 length is 16 residues. The CDR3 DNA follows: TGCGCCAGCAGCCAAGATCCATGGGACCAACAAGAGACCCAGTACTTC. Encoded protein: CASSQDPWDQQETQYF.

The V gene is TRBV7-9, the J gene TRBJ2-7; maybe TRBD1 (6 bases). V lost 8 bases to trimming and J lost 1 base, with 12 bases between them. CDR1 and CDR2 (germline): SEHNR, FQNEAQ (reference sequence). The CDR3 spans 13 residues. The CDR3 DNA follows: TGTGCCAGCGAGGGGGTTGCATCCTACGAGCAGTACTTC. Its protein is CASEGVASYEQYF.